Each of the 11 T cell receptor beta chains below was sequenced from the same sample in a study of blood T cell repertoires in COVID-19 (dated by TCRdb to the early 2020s). The library was obtained by the immunoSEQ multiplex PCR assay. TCRdb's version of the immuneACCESS table is confined to in-frame rearrangements and falls short of the full clone set. An unresolved V gene accounts for under half of the shortfall where checked; the remainder is of unknown origin. Across this sample there are around 200,000 clones, with around 82% seen only once. Of the sample, under 3% is held by the ten largest clones. Input material: peripheral blood. Receptors were obtained from a human donor with acute or convalescent COVID-19. The donor label of this sample is uncertain.

V usage is TRBV28 and J usage is TRBJ2-7, with D possibly matching TRBD1 (6 bases). This CDR3 is built from 15 residues. In germline, CDR1 is MDHEN, CDR2 SYDVKM. Between the trimmed V and J ends, which lost 1 base and 1 base, there was a span of 11 bases. The DNA of the CDR3 is TGTGCCAGCAGTTTATTTGGCCAGGGGTCCTACGAGCAGTACTTC. As protein: CASSLFGQGSYEQYF.

The J gene is TRBJ2-1, the V gene TRBV9, with TRBD1 as a possible D gene (6 bases). The ends were cut back, 4 bases at V and 8 bases at J, with 13 bases in the middle. This CDR3 comprises 13 residues. Germline-derived CDR1 and CDR2 are SGDLS and YYNGEE. The CDR3 loop is CASSPNDRHEQFF. CDR3 in DNA: TGTGCCAGCAGCCCCAATGACAGGCATGAGCAGTTCTTC.

The chain joins TRBV6-5 to TRBJ2-4; 7 bases line up with TRBD2. The CDR3 runs 15 residues. Trimming cost V 6 bases and J 4 bases; bases outside gene matches: 9. Per the germline V gene, CDR1 is MNHEY and CDR2 is SVGAGI. CDR3 sequence reads: CASRRDGGIKNIQYF. The CDR3 DNA follows: TGTGCCAGCAGGAGGGACGGGGGGATAAAAAACATTCAGTACTTC.

The V gene is TRBV7-9, the J gene TRBJ2-7, with D maybe TRBD2 (6 bases). This CDR3 has 13 residues. V shed 4 bases and J shed 2 bases, with 9 bases lying between them. Germline V gene sequence: CDR1 SEHNR, CDR2 FQNEAQ (reference sequence). For the CDR3, the DNA is TGTGCCAGCAGCTGGGGCGGGGCCTACGAGCAGTACTTC. Encoded protein: CASSWGGAYEQYF.

The J gene is TRBJ2-5, the V gene TRBV28; 8 nucleotides line up with TRBD2. V lost 5 bases to trimming and J lost 5 bases; unmatched junction nucleotides: 7. From germline, CDR1 is MDHEN and CDR2 SYDVKM. The CDR3 loop spans 14 amino acids. The CDR3 DNA reads TGTGCCAGCAGTCCGGGGGGGATGTTGGAGACCCAGTACTTC. It specifies CASSPGGMLETQYF.

The V gene is TRBV5-1, the J gene TRBJ2-1; TRBD2 matches 11 bases. The V gene end was trimmed by 4 bases and the J gene end by 3 bases; junction bases not matched to a gene: 3. This CDR3 comprises 15 residues. Germline V lookup: CDR1 SGHRS, CDR2 YFSETQ. The CDR3 DNA sequence: TGCGCCAGCAGCCCCACTAGCGGGAGCTACAATGAGCAGTTCTTC. As protein: CASSPTSGSYNEQFF.

The chain joins TRBV7-9 to TRBJ2-7; 10 bases map to TRBD2. The CDR3 consists of 18 residues. Germline assignment: CDR1 SEHNR and CDR2 FQNEAQ (reference sequence). V lost 2 bases and J lost 5; bases outside the gene matches: 15. Here the CDR3 reads CASSLFEGLAGATDEQYF. CDR3 sequence (DNA): TGTGCCAGCAGCTTATTCGAAGGTCTAGCGGGGGCGACGGACGAGCAGTACTTC.

The J gene is TRBJ1-5, the V gene TRBV7-9; D unclear. The CDR3 is made up of 16 amino acids. Trimming took off 4 bases at V and 2 bases at J, with 15 bases between the two ends. Germline-derived CDR1 and CDR2 are SEHNR and FQNEAQ (reference sequence). CDR3 in amino acids: CASSSSSGMGNQPQHF. DNA of the CDR3: TGTGCCAGCAGCTCGTCCTCGGGGATGGGCAATCAGCCCCAGCATTTT. Supplemented by reference TRBV7-9 and TRBJ1-5, the full variable domain reads DTGVSQNPRHKITKRGQNVTFRCDPISEHNRLYWYRQTLGQGPEFLTYFQNEAQLEKSRLLSDRFSAERPKGSFSTLEIQRTEQGDSAMYLCASSSSSGMGNQPQHFGDGTRLSIL.

The V call is TRBV5-1, the J call TRBJ2-1; D might be TRBD2 (5 bases). The CDR3 contains 15 residues. Trimming shortened V by 0 bases and J by 5 bases, and 12 bases separated the two germline ends. The germline CDR1 and CDR2 sequences are SGHRS and YFSETQ. The DNA for the CDR3 is TGCGCCAGCAGCTTGGGAGCGGACCCAGACAATGAGCAGTTCTTC. Translated: CASSLGADPDNEQFF.

This chain uses TRBV28 with TRBJ2-7; tentative D call: TRBD1 (6 bases). CDR3 length: 12 residues. Germline CDR1 reads MDHEN; CDR2 reads SYDVKM. The ends were cut back, 6 bases at V and 2 bases at J, with 8 bases in the middle. The CDR3 sequence is CASSRDTYEQYF. The CDR3 DNA follows: TGTGCCAGCAGCAGGGACACCTACGAGCAGTACTTC.

The rearrangement links TRBV9 to TRBJ2-7; TRBD2 matches 11 bases. With 4 bases clipped from V and 1 base from J, the junction kept 7 bases outside the gene matches. The CDR3 has 16 amino acids. Germline CDR1 reads SGDLS; CDR2 reads YYNGEE. The CDR3 region is CASSPHGTSGSYEQYF. The CDR3 DNA follows: TGTGCCAGCAGCCCGCATGGGACTAGCGGTTCCTACGAGCAGTACTTC.